The 11 T cell receptor beta chains below come from one sample, sequenced in a study of T cells after yellow fever vaccination. In TCRdb, the 5' RACE reads were re-called with MiXCR into one record per CDR3 protein. The sample includes about 350,000 distinct CDR3 sequences, around 12% of them seen just once. This specimen was CD4+ T cells sorted from PBMCs, taken 15 days after the yellow fever booster vaccination. These receptors came from a man aged 18 to 35 who received the YFV17D yellow fever vaccine.

This clonotype was observed many times. The chain links TRBV4-3 to TRBJ1-1, with 7 positions matching TRBD1. The CDR3 sequence is 16 residues long. V lost 0 bases, J lost 2 bases, and 6 bases stayed unmatched. Germline V gives CDR1 LGHNA, CDR2 YSLEER. CDR3 sequence: CASSQDSAGGNTEAFF. DNA for the CDR3: TGCGCCAGCAGCCAAGATTCGGCAGGGGGTAACACTGAAGCTTTCTTT.

This rearrangement joins TRBV7-3 to TRBJ2-2; D is unclear. Germline V CDR1 and CDR2: SGHTA, FQGTGA. V lost 2 bases and J lost 5, with 9 bases in between. CDR3 length equals 14 residues. CDR3 protein: CASSLEGRTGELFF. The CDR3 DNA reads as TGTGCCAGCAGCTTAGAAGGGCGGACCGGGGAGCTGTTTTTT.

V is TRBV7-9 and J is TRBJ2-5, with 7 bases matching TRBD2. The CDR3 totals 14 residues. CDR1 SEHNR and CDR2 FQNEAQ come from the germline V gene (reference sequence). V shed 5 bases and J 3 bases; nucleotides not matched to a gene: 6. This chain's CDR3 is CASSPRGREETQYF. CDR3 bases: TGTGCCAGCAGCCCCCGGGGGAGGGAAGAGACCCAGTACTTC.

The J gene is TRBJ2-3, the V gene TRBV6-2 or TRBV6-3; 7 bases map to TRBD1. The CDR3 length is 17 residues. Germline CDR1 is MNHEY and CDR2 is SVGEGT. The junction had 8 bases not matched to a gene; V was cut back by 2 bases and J by 0 bases. DNA of the CDR3: TGTGCCAGCAGTTACCCGGGACAGCTAGTTAGCACAGATACGCAGTATTTT. Translating gives CASSYPGQLVSTDTQYF.

The chain carries TRBV18 and TRBJ1-1; D is unclear. V was cut by 6 bases and J by 5 bases, with 22 bases left in between. Germline CDR1 KGHSH, CDR2 LQKENI. This CDR3 comprises 16 residues. The CDR3 is CASSHGLIGSGTEAFF. CDR3 nucleotide sequence: TGTGCCAGCTCCCACGGACTGATAGGGTCTGGGACTGAAGCTTTCTTT.

This chain uses TRBV7-9 with TRBJ1-5; D possibly corresponds to TRBD1 (5 bases). The V and J ends lost 5 bases and 3 bases respectively, with 17 bases between them. There are 16 residues in the CDR3. Germline V gives CDR1 SEHNR, CDR2 FQNEAQ (reference sequence). The CDR3 region is CASSQGRGGTNQPQHF. CDR3 sequence (DNA): TGTGCCAGCAGCCAAGGGCGCGGGGGGACCAATCAGCCCCAGCATTTT.

J is TRBJ2-7 and V is TRBV4-1; tentative D call: TRBD1 (5 bases). The CDR3 is 16 residues long. Germline V gives CDR1 MGHRA, CDR2 YSYEKL. Trimming stripped 3 bases from V and 2 bases from J, with 17 bases between. CDR3 loop: CASSQTATVDAYEQYV. As DNA, the CDR3 is TGCGCCAGCAGCCAGACCGCGACAGTCGACGCCTACGAGCAGTACGTC.

The V gene is TRBV12-3 or TRBV12-4, the J gene TRBJ1-5, with TRBD1 matching 7 bases. The CDR3 extends over 13 amino acids. V lost 3 bases, J lost 7 bases, and 3 bases stayed unmatched. For the CDR3, the DNA is TGTGCCAGCAGTTTGAGGGGGCAACAGCCCCAGCATTTT. This sequence encodes CASSLRGQQPQHF.

This clonotype turned up a few times. This sequence joins TRBV29-1 and TRBJ2-7; 7 nucleotides line up with TRBD1. This CDR3 is 12 amino acids long. The germline gives CDR1 SQVTM, CDR2 ANQGSEA. V shed 7 bases, J shed 0 bases, and the junction held 3 bases outside the gene matches. This chain's CDR3 is CSAGQVSYEQYF. For the CDR3, the DNA is TGCAGCGCTGGACAGGTCTCCTACGAGCAGTACTTC.

The J gene is TRBJ1-5, the V gene TRBV24-1; D is possibly TRBD1 (5 bases). Germline loops: CDR1 KGHDR, CDR2 SFDVKD. The CDR3 runs 14 residues. Trimming took 3 bases from V and 4 from J, leaving 9 bases between them. CDR3 amino acids: CATSDAGINQPQHF. CDR3 in DNA: TGTGCCACCAGTGATGCAGGGATAAATCAGCCCCAGCATTTT.

This clonotype was seen a handful of times. The rearrangement uses TRBV7-2 and TRBJ1-3, with D unclear. The CDR3 extends over 13 amino acids. Germline loops: CDR1 SGHTA, CDR2 FQGNSA. V was clipped by 5 bases and J by 2 bases, with 7 bases between them. CDR3 amino acids: CASSPQAGNTIYF. The CDR3 nucleotides read TGTGCCAGCAGCCCCCAAGCTGGAAACACCATATATTTT.